Following are 32 T cell receptor beta chains from one sample sequenced in a study of T cells in Graves' hyperthyroidism and ophthalmopathy. Amplification of TCR beta CDR3 regions used RNA as the template. First-round RT-PCR targeting the TCR CDR3 was performed with the HTBI primer set. TCRdb itself ran the multiplex PCR reads through MiXCR, one entry per CDR3 protein. The top ten hold about 20% of the sample, which has 500,000 to 600,000 distinct CDR3 sequences, around 46% seen once. Material: peripheral blood or thyroid tissue (not recorded which). The receptors derive from an adult woman with Graves' disease, either hyperthyroidism or ophthalmopathy (not recorded which).

Comments on this clonotype: Since a much larger clone is just one base distant, this may be a read error. The chain recombines TRBV20-1 with TRBJ2-5; D is possibly TRBD2 (6 bases). This CDR3 region has 14 residues. The germline gives CDR1 DFQATT, CDR2 SNEGSKA (reference sequence). Trimming stripped 0 bases from V and 4 bases from J, with 12 bases between. CDR3 coding DNA: TGCAGTGCTAGAGACGGGACTTTCCGAGAGACCCAGTACTTC. Protein sequence: CSARDGTFRETQYF.

This rearrangement joins TRBV15 to TRBJ2-5; TRBD2 matches 10 bases. The closer fit of TRBJ2-1 to the DNA end suggests the J call may be wrong. The CDR3 length is 17 residues. CDR1 LNHNV and CDR2 YYDKDF come from the germline V gene (reference sequence). The DNA for the CDR3 is TGTGCCACCAGCAGAGATGTGGCTAGCGGGAGTCTAAGTGAGCAGTTCTTC. This gives the protein CATSRDVASGSLSEQFF.

In this sample, this clonotype turned up many times. CDR3 sequence: CASSVGAGGYEQYF. The DNA for the CDR3 is TGTGCCAGCAGCGTAGGAGCGGGAGGATACGAGCAGTACTTC. V usage is TRBV9 and J usage is TRBJ2-7; TRBD2 aligns across 9 bases. The CDR3 spans 14 residues. Unmatched junction bases numbered 2, after V lost 0 bases and J lost 4 bases. The germline V gene has CDR1 SGDLS and CDR2 YYNGEE.

The V gene is TRBV11-2, the J gene TRBJ2-5; 8 positions match TRBD1. Trimming at V came to 5 bases and at J to 2 bases, leaving 13 bases not matched to a gene. The CDR3 has 17 residues. Germline lookup yields CDR1 SGHAT and CDR2 FQNNGV. CDR3 in DNA: TGTGCCAGCAGCCCCGCCCCCCCTCGGACAGGGCAAGAGACCCAGTACTTC. Amino acids: CASSPAPPRTGQETQYF.

This clonotype turned up a few times. The chain carries TRBV9 and TRBJ2-6, with D possibly TRBD1 on 7 matching bases. The germline gives CDR1 SGDLS, CDR2 YYNGEE. The V gene lost 5 bases and the J gene lost 4 bases, with 19 bases spanning the gap. The CDR3 is 17 amino acids. Here the CDR3 DNA reads TGTGCCAGCAGTGGGGGAGGACAGGTCTCAGGGGCCAACGTCCTGACTTTC. Its translation: CASSGGGQVSGANVLTF.

This clonotype was recorded at least ten times. The chain uses TRBV15 and TRBJ1-5, with D maybe TRBD1 (5 bases). Germline CDR1 and CDR2: LNHNV and YYDKDF (reference sequence). This CDR3 contains 16 residues. The germline V and J ends were trimmed by 3 bases and 6 bases, with 18 bases remaining between them. CDR3 loop: CATSRSGQSGSQPQHF. In DNA form, the CDR3 reads TGTGCCACCAGCAGGTCAGGACAATCGGGGAGTCAGCCCCAGCATTTT. Supplemented by reference TRBV15 and TRBJ1-5, the full variable domain reads DAMVIQNPRYQVTQFGKPVTLSCSQTLNHNVMYWYQQKSSQAPKLLFHYYDKDFNNEADTPDNFQSRRPNTSFCFLDIRSPGLGDTAMYLCATSRSGQSGSQPQHFGDGTRLSIL.

The J gene is TRBJ2-7, the V gene TRBV9, with 7 bases lining up with TRBD1. Germline V CDR1 and CDR2: SGDLS, YYNGEE. CDR3 size: 16 residues. V gave up 4 bases and J gave up 0 bases; unmatched junction bases: 10. This chain's CDR3 is CASSQEARGYSYEQYF. DNA for the CDR3: TGTGCCAGCAGCCAAGAGGCCAGGGGGTACTCCTACGAGCAGTACTTC.

This clonotype was recorded at least ten times. CDR3 bases: TGTGCCAGCAGTTCCTCAGGGGATGGCTACACCTTC. This encodes CASSSSGDGYTF. The chain uses TRBV6-6 and TRBJ1-2, with D tentatively TRBD1 (6 bases). The germline gives CDR1 MNHNY, CDR2 SVGAGI (reference sequence). The CDR3 totals 12 residues. V lost 4 bases and J 6 bases, leaving 9 bases between the germline ends.

Comment on this clonotype: Given a much more abundant clone one base away, this may be a read error. The chain carries TRBV7-9 and TRBJ1-1, with D perhaps matching TRBD1 (5 bases). CDR1 is SEHNR and CDR2 is FQNEAQ in the germline V gene (reference sequence). The CDR3 sequence is 16 residues long. Written as DNA, the CDR3 is TGTGCCAGCAGCTTTCCTGGGGGTTTGCGGAACGCTGAAGCTTTCTTT. This sequence encodes CASSFPGGLRNAEAFF.

The chain uses TRBV20-1 and TRBJ1-1, with 8 bases that match TRBD1. The CDR3 runs to 15 residues. The J segment lost 1 base and the V segment lost 0 bases, leaving 4 bases of the junction unmatched. Germline loops: CDR1 DFQATT, CDR2 SNEGSKA (reference sequence). The CDR3 nucleotides are TGCAGTGCTAGAGACCCCGGGACAGGGAACACTGAAGCTTTCTTT. Amino acids: CSARDPGTGNTEAFF.

This clonotype was counted at least ten times. The V and J genes are TRBV7-2 and TRBJ1-2, with unresolved D. Germline assignment: CDR1 SGHTA and CDR2 FQGNSA. Trimming removed 4 bases from V and 1 base from J, with 13 bases in between. This CDR3 has 15 amino acids. The CDR3 DNA reads TGTGCCAGCAGCTACGGGCTGACCAATAACTATGGCTACACCTTC. Amino acids: CASSYGLTNNYGYTF.

As regards this clonotype: A junction boundary mismatches the germline segment, possibly from a read error. The V call is TRBV15, the J call TRBJ2-5; TRBD1 matches at 8 bases. The CDR3 has 11 amino acids. Germline V CDR1 and CDR2: LNHNV, YYDKDF (reference sequence). CDR3 sequence reads: CATSVQGAPSF. The DNA for the CDR3 is TGTGCCACCAGCGTCCAGGGGGCGCCTAGCTTC.

This chain joins TRBV15 and TRBJ2-6; possibly TRBD1 or TRBD2 for D (5 bases each). From germline, CDR1 is LNHNV and CDR2 YYDKDF (reference sequence). The CDR3 has 15 residues. Deletions cut 6 bases from V and 11 bases from J, with 20 bases between. DNA of the CDR3: TGTGCCACCAGGGACCCCGGGACCGTGGACCACGTCCTGACTTTC. This encodes CATRDPGTVDHVLTF.

This rearrangement joins TRBV29-1 to TRBJ2-7; D is ambiguous. Germline values: CDR1 SQVTM, CDR2 ANQGSEA. Trimming removed 2 bases at V and 6 bases at J, with 8 bases between. CDR3 length equals 11 residues. Here the CDR3 DNA reads TGCAGCGTTGAATCTGGATCCGAGCAGTACTTC. It yields the protein CSVESGSEQYF.

The genes are TRBV20-1 and TRBJ2-5; TRBD1 agrees at 10 bases. The last part of the DNA fits TRBJ2-7 better; the J call may be wrong. The CDR3 loop spans 15 amino acids. The germline V gene has CDR1 DFQATT and CDR2 SNEGSKA (reference sequence). This CDR3 reads CSASLWGQGSYEQYF. The CDR3, as DNA: TGCAGTGCTAGCCTCTGGGGACAGGGGTCCTACGAGCAGTACTTC.

The chain links TRBV7-9 to TRBJ2-7; 8 bases agree with TRBD1. The CDR3 totals 15 residues. With 5 bases clipped from V and 3 bases from J, the junction kept 9 bases outside the gene matches. Germline CDR1 and CDR2: SEHNR and FQNEAQ (reference sequence). CDR3 nucleotide sequence: TGTGCCAGCAGCCCTATGGACAGGGTCAACTACGAGCAGTACTTC. The encoded protein is CASSPMDRVNYEQYF.

V is TRBV20-1 and J is TRBJ2-5; D might be TRBD1 or TRBD2, each matching 5 bases. The CDR3 spans 14 residues. CDR1 and CDR2 (germline): DFQATT, SNEGSKA (reference sequence). Trimming removed 6 bases at V and 4 bases at J, with 18 bases between. CDR3 DNA sequence: TGCAGTGCAAGTCTACGGGACCGGACAGAGACCCAGTACTTC. Amino acids: CSASLRDRTETQYF.

The chain combines TRBV7-6 with TRBJ2-5; D is perhaps TRBD2 (6 bases). CDR1 SGHVS and CDR2 FNYEAQ come from the germline V gene. Trimming removed 5 bases from V and 1 base from J, with 17 bases in between. The CDR3 has 16 residues. The CDR3 DNA follows: TGTGCCAGCAGCCACGGACAACGCGGGGCCCAAGAGACCCAGTACTTC. Amino acids: CASSHGQRGAQETQYF.

The table lists this clonotype with a count of one. The rearrangement joins TRBV10-3 to TRBJ2-7, with 7 bases that match TRBD1. Germline loops: CDR1 ENHRY, CDR2 SYGVKD. V lost 6 bases, J lost 3 bases, and 8 bases stayed unmatched. The CDR3 contains 14 residues. CDR3 sequence: CAISPQTGVYEQYF. CDR3 bases: TGTGCCATCAGCCCCCAAACAGGGGTCTACGAGCAGTACTTC.

In its sample, this clonotype was seen many times. The chain uses TRBV6-1 and TRBJ1-2; tentatively, D is TRBD1 (5 bases). From germline, CDR1 is MNHNS and CDR2 SASEGT. The CDR3 covers 14 residues. Trimming removed 6 bases at V and 3 bases at J, with 14 bases between. The CDR3 nucleotides are TGTGCCAGCAGGGAGGGACTTTTCTACTATGGCTACACCTTC. This sequence encodes CASREGLFYYGYTF.

The genes are TRBV7-9 and TRBJ1-6; a possible D gene is TRBD1 (5 bases). V was trimmed by 1 base and J by 9 bases, leaving 10 bases between them. Germline V gene lookup returns CDR1 SEHNR and CDR2 FQNEAQ (reference sequence). This CDR3 region has 14 residues. CDR3 in DNA: TGTGCCAGCAGCTTAGGCCGGGGCGGTTCACCCCTCCACTTT. It codes for CASSLGRGGSPLHF.

V usage is TRBV29-1 and J usage is TRBJ2-7; 9 nucleotides match TRBD1. In germline, CDR1 is SQVTM, CDR2 ANQGSEA. J was trimmed by 0 bases and V by 6 bases; bases with no gene match: 6. The CDR3 runs 14 residues. This CDR3 reads CSVEGTGLSYEQYF. The CDR3 DNA follows: TGCAGCGTGGAGGGGACAGGGCTCTCCTACGAGCAGTACTTC.

This clonotype was counted ten times or more. The CDR3 DNA reads as TGTGCCAGCAGCCCCGGGCCCCTCGGGGGCTACACCTTC. Translating gives CASSPGPLGGYTF. This chain joins TRBV7-6 and TRBJ1-2; D is unclear. The CDR3 is 13 amino acids. Trimming shortened V by 5 bases and J by 8 bases, and 15 bases separated the two germline ends. Germline lookup yields CDR1 SGHVS and CDR2 FNYEAQ.

A single count supports this clonotype. It is unclear where the CDR3 begins or ends on the DNA, so no DNA is shown, and the CDR3 is as TCRdb lists it. V is TRBV25-1 and J is TRBJ1-2. The V gene's germline CDR1 is MGHDK and CDR2 SYGVNS. The CDR3 numbers 15 amino acids, ends counted. The CDR3 is CACSARDYGSYGYTF.

There are a few counts of this clonotype. This rearrangement joins TRBV6-6 to TRBJ1-5; 9 bases fit TRBD1. Germline CDR1 and CDR2: MNHNY and SVGAGI (reference sequence). V gave up 6 bases and J gave up 10 bases; unmatched junction bases: 13. The length of the CDR3 is 15 residues. Written as DNA, the CDR3 is TGTGCCAGCAGGCCTGGGACAGGGAGCATGGGCCCCCAGCATTTT. Amino acid sequence: CASRPGTGSMGPQHF.

The chain employs TRBV29-1 and TRBJ1-4; the D is unclear. The CDR3 consists of 12 residues. V was shortened by 7 bases and J by 6 bases, with 12 bases between the two germline ends. Germline-derived CDR1 and CDR2 are SQVTM and ANQGSEA. The CDR3 region has the DNA TGCAGCGCGAGGGTTAGTGATGAAAAACTGTTTTTT. Its translation: CSARVSDEKLFF. The entire variable domain, with the rest obtained from reference TRBV29-1 and TRBJ1-4, is as follows: SAVISQKPSRDICQRGTSLTIQCQVDSQVTMMFWYRQQPGQSLTLIATANQGSEATYESGFVIDKFPISRPNLTFSTLTVSNMSPEDSSIYLCSARVSDEKLFFGSGTQLSVL.

This clonotype was recorded a few times. The V and J genes are TRBV7-2 and TRBJ1-4; D gene ambiguous. This CDR3 has 14 amino acids. Germline V CDR1 and CDR2: SGHTA, FQGNSA. Between the trimmed V and J ends, which lost 11 bases and 8 bases, there was a span of 21 bases. CDR3: CAWSVNPVDEKLFF. CDR3 in DNA: TGTGCCTGGAGTGTAAACCCGGTGGACGAAAAACTGTTTTTT.

This chain joins TRBV29-1 and TRBJ1-1; D possibly corresponds to TRBD1 (5 bases). This CDR3 contains 15 residues. In germline, CDR1 is SQVTM, CDR2 ANQGSEA. Trimming took 5 bases from V and 4 from J, leaving 20 bases between them. CDR3 sequence reads: CSVWRGRRLGTEAFF. The CDR3 coding sequence is TGCAGCGTTTGGAGGGGCAGGAGGTTAGGCACTGAAGCTTTCTTT.

This clonotype appeared many times. The V gene is TRBV10-3, the J gene TRBJ1-6; TRBD1 matches 8 bases. The CDR3 spans 14 residues. Trimming at V came to 6 bases and at J to 8 bases, leaving 6 bases not matched to a gene. The V gene's germline CDR1 is ENHRY and CDR2 SYGVKD. CDR3 coding DNA: TGTGCCATCAGCACGACGGACAGGGATTCACCCCTCCACTTT. Protein product: CAISTTDRDSPLHF.

V gene TRBV10-3 combines with J gene TRBJ2-7, with TRBD1 matching over 8 bases. This CDR3 contains 16 residues. Per the germline V gene, CDR1 is ENHRY and CDR2 is SYGVKD. The V gene end was trimmed by 6 bases and the J gene end by 3 bases; junction bases not matched to a gene: 13. The CDR3 sequence: CAISHYGQGASYEQYF. The CDR3 nucleotides are TGTGCCATCAGCCACTACGGACAGGGAGCAAGCTACGAGCAGTACTTC.

This clonotype was seen many times. V and J are TRBV5-5 and TRBJ1-6; D is perhaps TRBD1 (5 bases). V lost 2 bases and J 0 bases, leaving 12 bases between the germline ends. The length of the CDR3 is 17 residues. Germline CDR1 is SGHKS and CDR2 is YYEKEE (reference sequence). The CDR3 DNA reads as TGTGCCAGCAGCTTCGGGACTCCGAGCTCCTATAATTCACCCCTCCACTTT. Translating it yields CASSFGTPSSYNSPLHF.

The genes are TRBV6-5 and TRBJ2-5; 10 nucleotides align to TRBD1. V trimming: 9 bases; J trimming: 4 bases; junction bases outside the gene matches: 8. The germline CDR1 and CDR2 sequences are MNHEY and SVGAGI. The CDR3 is made up of 14 amino acids. The CDR3 spells CASSGTGVGETQYF. The CDR3 nucleotides are TGTGCCAGTTCGGGGACAGGGGTCGGAGAGACCCAGTACTTC.